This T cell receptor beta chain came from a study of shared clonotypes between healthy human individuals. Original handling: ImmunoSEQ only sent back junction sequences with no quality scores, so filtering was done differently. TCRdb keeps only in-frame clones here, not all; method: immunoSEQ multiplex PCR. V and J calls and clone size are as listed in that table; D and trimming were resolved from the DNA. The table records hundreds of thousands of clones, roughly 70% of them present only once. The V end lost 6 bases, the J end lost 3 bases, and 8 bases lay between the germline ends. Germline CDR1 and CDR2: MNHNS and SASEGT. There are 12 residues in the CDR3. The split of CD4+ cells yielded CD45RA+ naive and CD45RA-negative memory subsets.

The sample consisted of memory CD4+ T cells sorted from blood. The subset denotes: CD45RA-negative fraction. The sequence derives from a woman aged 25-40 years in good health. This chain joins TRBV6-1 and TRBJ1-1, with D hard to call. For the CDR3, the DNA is TGTGCCAGCAGGCCCGAGGACACTGAAGCTTTCTTT. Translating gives CASRPEDTEAFF.